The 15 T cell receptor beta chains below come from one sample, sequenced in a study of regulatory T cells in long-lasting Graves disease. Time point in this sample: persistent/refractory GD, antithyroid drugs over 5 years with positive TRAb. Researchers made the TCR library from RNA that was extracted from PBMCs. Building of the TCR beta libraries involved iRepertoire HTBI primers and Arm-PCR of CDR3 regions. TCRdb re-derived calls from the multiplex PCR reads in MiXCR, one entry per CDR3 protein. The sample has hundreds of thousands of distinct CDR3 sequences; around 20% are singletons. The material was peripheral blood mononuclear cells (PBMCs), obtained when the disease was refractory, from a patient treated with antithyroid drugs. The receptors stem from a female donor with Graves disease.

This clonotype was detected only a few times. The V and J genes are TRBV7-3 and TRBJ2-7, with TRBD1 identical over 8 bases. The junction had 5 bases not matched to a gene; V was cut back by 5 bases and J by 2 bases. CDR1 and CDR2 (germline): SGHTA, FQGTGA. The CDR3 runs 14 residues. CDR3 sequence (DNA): TGTGCCAGCAGCCCACCGGACAGGGCCTACGAGCAGTACTTC. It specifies CASSPPDRAYEQYF.

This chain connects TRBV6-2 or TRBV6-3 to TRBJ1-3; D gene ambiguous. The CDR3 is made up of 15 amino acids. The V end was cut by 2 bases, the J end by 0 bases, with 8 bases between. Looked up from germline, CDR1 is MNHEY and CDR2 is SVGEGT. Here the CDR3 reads CASSYSRNSGNTIYF. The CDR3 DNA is TGTGCCAGCAGTTACAGCCGCAACTCTGGAAACACCATATATTTT.

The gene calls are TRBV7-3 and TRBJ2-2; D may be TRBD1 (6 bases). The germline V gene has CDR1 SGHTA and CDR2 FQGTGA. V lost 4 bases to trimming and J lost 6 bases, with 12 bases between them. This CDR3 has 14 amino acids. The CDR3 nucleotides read TGTGCCAGCAGCTCCGTCAGGGGTCCCGGGGAGCTGTTTTTT. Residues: CASSSVRGPGELFF. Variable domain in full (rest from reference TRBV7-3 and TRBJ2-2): GAGVSQTPSNKVTEKGKYVELRCDPISGHTALYWYRQSLGQGPEFLIYFQGTGAADDSGLPNDRFFAVRPEGSVSTLKIQRTERGDSAVYLCASSSVRGPGELFFGEGSRLTVL.

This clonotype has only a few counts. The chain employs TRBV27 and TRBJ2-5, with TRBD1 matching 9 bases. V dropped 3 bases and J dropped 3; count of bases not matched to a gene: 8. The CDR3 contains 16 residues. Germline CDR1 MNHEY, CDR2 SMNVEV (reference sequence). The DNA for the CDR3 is TGTGCCAGCAGTTTGTCCTACAGGGGGCGTGAAGAGACCCAGTACTTC. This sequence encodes CASSLSYRGREETQYF.

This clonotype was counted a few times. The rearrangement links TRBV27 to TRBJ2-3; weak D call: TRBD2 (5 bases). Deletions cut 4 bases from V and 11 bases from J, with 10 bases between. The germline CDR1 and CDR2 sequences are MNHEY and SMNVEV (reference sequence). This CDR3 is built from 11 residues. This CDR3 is CASSSHTRQYF. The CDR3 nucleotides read TGTGCCAGCAGTTCCCATACTAGGCAGTATTTT.

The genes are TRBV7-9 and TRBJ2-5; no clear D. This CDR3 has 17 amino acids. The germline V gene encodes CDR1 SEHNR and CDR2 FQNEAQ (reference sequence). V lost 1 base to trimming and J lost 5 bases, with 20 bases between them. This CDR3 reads CASSLGRGDLLGETQYF. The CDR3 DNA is TGTGCCAGCAGCTTAGGAAGAGGTGACCTGCTCGGGGAGACCCAGTACTTC.

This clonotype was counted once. This CDR3 reads CASSDGDGNEQFF. Written as DNA, the CDR3 is TGTGCCAGCAGTGACGGGGATGGCAATGAGCAGTTCTTC. The rearrangement uses TRBV2 and TRBJ2-1; TRBD2 is a possible D gene (5 bases). With 3 bases removed from V and 6 bases from J, the gap between germline ends came to 9 bases. The V gene's germline CDR1 is SNHLY and CDR2 FYNNEI. The CDR3 covers 13 residues.

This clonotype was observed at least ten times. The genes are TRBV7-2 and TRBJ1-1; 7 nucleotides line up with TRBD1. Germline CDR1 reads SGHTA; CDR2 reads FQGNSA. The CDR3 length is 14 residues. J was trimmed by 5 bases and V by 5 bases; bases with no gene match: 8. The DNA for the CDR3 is TGTGCCAGCAGCGGTACAGGGGCGTGGACTGAAGCTTTCTTT. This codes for CASSGTGAWTEAFF.

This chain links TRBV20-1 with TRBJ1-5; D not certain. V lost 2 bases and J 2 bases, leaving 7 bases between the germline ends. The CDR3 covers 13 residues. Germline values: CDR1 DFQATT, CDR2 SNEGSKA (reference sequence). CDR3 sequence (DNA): TGCAGTGCTAGACAGAAGGGCAATCAGCCCCAGCATTTT. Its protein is CSARQKGNQPQHF.

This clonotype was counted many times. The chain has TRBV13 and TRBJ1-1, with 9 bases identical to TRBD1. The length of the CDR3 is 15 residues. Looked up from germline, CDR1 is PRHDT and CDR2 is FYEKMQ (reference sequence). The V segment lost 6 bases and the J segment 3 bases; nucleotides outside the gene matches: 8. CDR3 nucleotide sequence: TGTGCCAGCAGAGGACCACGGACAGGGGACACTGAAGCTTTCTTT. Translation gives CASRGPRTGDTEAFF.

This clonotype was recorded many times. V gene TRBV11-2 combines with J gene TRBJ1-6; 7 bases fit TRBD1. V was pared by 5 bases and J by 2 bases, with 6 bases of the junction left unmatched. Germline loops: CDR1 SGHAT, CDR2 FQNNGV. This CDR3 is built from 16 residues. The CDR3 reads CASSPDRATYNSPLHF. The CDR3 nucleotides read TGTGCCAGCAGCCCAGACAGGGCCACCTATAATTCACCCCTCCACTTT. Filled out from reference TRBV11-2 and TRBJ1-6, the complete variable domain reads EAGVAQSPRYKIIEKRQSVAFWCNPISGHATLYWYQQILGQGPKLLIQFQNNGVVDDSQLPKDRFSAERLKGVDSTLKIQPAKLEDSAVYLCASSPDRATYNSPLHFGNGTRLTVT.

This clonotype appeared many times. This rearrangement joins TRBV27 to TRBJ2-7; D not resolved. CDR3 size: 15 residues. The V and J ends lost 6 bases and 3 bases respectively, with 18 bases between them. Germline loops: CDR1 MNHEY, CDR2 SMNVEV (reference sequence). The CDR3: CASSLRALGIYEQYF. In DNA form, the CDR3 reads TGTGCCAGCAGCCTTCGTGCTCTGGGGATCTACGAGCAGTACTTC.

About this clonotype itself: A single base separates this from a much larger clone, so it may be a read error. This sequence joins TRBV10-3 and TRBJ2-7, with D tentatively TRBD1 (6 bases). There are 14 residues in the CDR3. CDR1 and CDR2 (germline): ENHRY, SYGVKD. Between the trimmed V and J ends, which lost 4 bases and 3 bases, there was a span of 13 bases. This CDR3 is CAISGVTGNYEQYF. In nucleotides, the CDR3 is TGTGCCATCAGTGGGGTAACAGGGAACTACGAGCAGTACTTC.

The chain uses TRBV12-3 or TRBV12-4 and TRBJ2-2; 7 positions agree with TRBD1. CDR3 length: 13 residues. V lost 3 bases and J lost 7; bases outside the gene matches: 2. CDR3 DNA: TGTGCCAGCAGTTTCTCAGGGGGCGGGGAGCTGTTTTTT. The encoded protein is CASSFSGGGELFF.

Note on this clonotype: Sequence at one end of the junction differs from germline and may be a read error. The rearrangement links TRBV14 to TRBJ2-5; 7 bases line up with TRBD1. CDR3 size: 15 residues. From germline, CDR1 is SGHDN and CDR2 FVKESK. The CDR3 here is CASSQGTGFSETRYF. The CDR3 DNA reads TGTGCCAGCAGCCAAGGGACAGGTTTTTCCGAGACCCGGTACTTC.